Listed below are T cell receptor beta chains from one sample, sequenced in a study of cytomegalovirus exposure and HLA in healthy donors. Produced via immunoSEQ multiplex PCR; TCRdb's table is partial and in-frame only. The repertoire holds 180,000 or so clones, with approximately 82% as singletons. The sample consisted of PBMCs. These receptors were obtained from a woman between 40 and 50 years old in good health and CMV-seropositive. Each CDR3 is given with its conserved first and last residue. D genes are given only for firm matches. Some rows have no size entry. The others give once, few or many, or a class for an expanded clone.

CDR3aa	CDR3nt	d_gene	abundance	v_gene	j_gene
CAWSVLGLAGPEQFF	TGTGCCTGGAGTGTACTGGGACTAGCGGGACCCGAGCAGTTCTTC	TRBD2	once	TRBV30	TRBJ2-1
CATQPGQVEKLFF	TGTGCCACCCAACCGGGACAGGTTGAAAAACTGTTTTTT	TRBD1	.	TRBV18	TRBJ1-4
CASSLGGRASYEQYF	TGTGCCAGCAGCTTAGGAGGGAGGGCCTCCTACGAGCAGTACTTC	TRBD2	.	TRBV7-6	TRBJ2-7
CASSEKRTTNSPLHF	TGTGCCAGCTCCGAGAAGAGGACAACCAATTCACCCCTCCACTTT	.	once	TRBV27	TRBJ1-6
CASSSQGSVEKLFF	TGTGCCAGCAGCTCCCAGGGGTCTGTTGAAAAACTGTTTTTT	.	.	TRBV7-2	TRBJ1-4
CASRLLAGGSNEQFF	TGTGCCAGTAGACTACTAGCGGGAGGGTCCAATGAGCAGTTCTTC	TRBD2	few	TRBV19	TRBJ2-1
CAWSVWDTGSGSPLHF	TGTGCCTGGAGTGTGTGGGACACGGGAAGTGGCTCACCCCTCCACTTT	.	.	TRBV30	TRBJ1-6
CASREAGGSYEQYF	TGTGCCAGTAGAGAGGCGGGAGGATCCTACGAGCAGTACTTC	TRBD2	.	TRBV19	TRBJ2-7
CASNHGDRGYEQYF	TGCGCCAGCAACCATGGGGACAGGGGCTACGAGCAGTACTTC	TRBD1	few	TRBV5-1	TRBJ2-7
CASSLGSQSTEAFF	TGTGCCAGCAGCTTAGGTAGCCAGTCCACTGAAGCTTTCTTT	.	.	TRBV7-8	TRBJ1-1
CASSLGGLMNTEAFF	TGTGCCAGCAGCTTAGGGGGACTTATGAACACTGAAGCTTTCTTT	.	few	TRBV7-6	TRBJ1-1
CASSVRIAGANEQFF	TGTGCCAGCAGCGTAAGGATAGCGGGAGCTAATGAGCAGTTCTTC	TRBD2	.	TRBV9	TRBJ2-1
CASSFDGSGYEQYF	TGCGCCAGCAGCTTTGATGGCAGCGGATACGAGCAGTACTTC	.	once	TRBV5-1	TRBJ2-7
CASSLRTGDNSPLHF	TGTGCCAGCAGCTTAAGGACAGGAGATAATTCACCCCTCCACTTT	TRBD1	.	TRBV7-3	TRBJ1-6
CASSQGRVTSYNEQFF	TGCGCTAGCAGCCAAGGGCGGGTAACCTCCTACAATGAGCAGTTCTTC	.	once	TRBV4-3	TRBJ2-1
CASSQDLEQGQTQYF	TGTGCCAGCAGCCAAGATCTCGAGCAGGGTCAGACCCAGTACTTC	.	.	TRBV4-2	TRBJ2-5
CASISGGSGTGELFF	TGTGCCAGCATTTCGGGGGGGTCGGGCACCGGGGAGCTGTTTTTT	TRBD2	once	TRBV6-1	TRBJ2-2
CASSLVAATYNEQFF	TGTGCCAGCAGCTTAGTGGCAGCGACCTACAATGAGCAGTTCTTC	.	.	TRBV7-2	TRBJ2-1
CASTTGPGTGYEQYF	TGTGCCAGCACCACCGGACCCGGGACAGGGTACGAGCAGTACTTC	TRBD1	.	TRBV7-6	TRBJ2-7
CASSLTGTGGEQYF	TGTGCCAGCAGCTTAACTGGAACAGGGGGCGAGCAGTACTTC	TRBD1	once	TRBV7-3	TRBJ2-7
CASSPGTNTGELFF	TGTGCCAGCAGCCCGGGTACGAACACCGGGGAGCTGTTTTTT	.	.	TRBV11-3	TRBJ2-2
CSVPAGGWQETQYF	TGCAGCGTTCCTGCAGGGGGCTGGCAAGAGACCCAGTACTTC	TRBD1	.	TRBV29-1	TRBJ2-5
CASRSDGIAGNTIYF	TGTGCCAGCAGGTCCGACGGGATAGCTGGAAACACCATATATTTT	.	once	TRBV2	TRBJ1-3
CASSFDGSPSNEQFF	TGTGCCAGCAGCTTTGACGGGAGTCCGTCCAATGAGCAGTTCTTC	.	.	TRBV7-3	TRBJ2-1
CASSPPGRGNQPQHF	TGTGCCAGCAGTCCCCCGGGGCGGGGAAATCAGCCCCAGCATTTT	.	.	TRBV25-1	TRBJ1-5
CASSPVGGYGYTF	TGCGCCAGCAGCCCCGTGGGGGGCTATGGCTACACCTTC	.	.	TRBV4-1	TRBJ1-2
CASSQQSSYEQYF	TGTGCCAGCAGTCAACAAAGTTCCTACGAGCAGTACTTC	.	few	TRBV27	TRBJ2-7
CASSPGQRGGETQYF	TGTGCCAGCAGCCCGGGACAGCGAGGTGGAGAGACCCAGTACTTC	TRBD1	.	TRBV5-4	TRBJ2-5
CASSGGKGRSPLHF	TGTGCCAGCAGTGGAGGGAAAGGTCGCTCACCCCTCCACTTT	.	.	TRBV28	TRBJ1-6
CASSLTRQSNEKLFF	TGTGCCAGCAGTTTAACTCGACAGTCTAATGAAAAACTGTTTTTT	.	.	TRBV27	TRBJ1-4
CASRNREKLFF	TGTGCCAGCAGGAACAGGGAAAAACTGTTTTTT	.	.	TRBV6-1	TRBJ1-4